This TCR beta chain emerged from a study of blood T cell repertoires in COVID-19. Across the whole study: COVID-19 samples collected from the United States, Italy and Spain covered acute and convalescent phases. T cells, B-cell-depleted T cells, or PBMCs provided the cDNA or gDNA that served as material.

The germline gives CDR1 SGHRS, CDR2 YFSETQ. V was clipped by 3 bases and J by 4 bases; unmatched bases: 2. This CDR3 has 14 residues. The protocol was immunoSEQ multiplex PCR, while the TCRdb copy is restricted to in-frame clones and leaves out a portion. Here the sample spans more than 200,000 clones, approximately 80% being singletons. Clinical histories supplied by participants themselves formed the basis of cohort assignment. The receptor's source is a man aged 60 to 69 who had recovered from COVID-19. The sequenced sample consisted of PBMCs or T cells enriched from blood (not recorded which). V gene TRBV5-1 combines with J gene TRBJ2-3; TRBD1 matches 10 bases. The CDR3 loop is CASSSGTGADTQYF. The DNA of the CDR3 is TGCGCCAGCAGCTCAGGGACAGGGGCAGATACGCAGTATTTT.